One and the same sample provided the 21 T cell receptor beta chains below, sequenced in a study of T cell responses to AZD1222 COVID-19 vaccine. Only in-frame clones appear in the TCRdb table, and some are missing; sequencing was by immunoSEQ multiplex PCR. In the table there are roughly 120,000 clones, approximately 85% of which are singletons. The specimen was peripheral blood, collected on day 0 of AZD1222 vaccination. All receptors come from an adult in good health.

This rearrangement joins TRBV5-1 to TRBJ1-4, with 7 bases identical to TRBD1. From germline, CDR1 is SGHRS and CDR2 YFSETQ. Losses at the gene ends were 4 bases for V and 6 bases for J; bases not matched to a gene: 6. The CDR3 is made up of 14 amino acids. The CDR3: CASSPPGTDEKLFF. CDR3 DNA sequence: TGCGCCAGCAGCCCGCCCGGGACAGATGAAAAACTGTTTTTT.

This clone showed up just once. This chain links TRBV6-5 with TRBJ2-1; 7 bases match TRBD2. The CDR3 length is 14 residues. Germline V CDR1 and CDR2: MNHEY, SVGAGI. Trimming took 7 bases from V and 6 from J; bases not matched to a gene: 9. CDR3 sequence: CASMVGGSSNEQFF. CDR3 DNA sequence: TGTGCCAGCATGGTGGGAGGGAGCAGCAATGAGCAGTTCTTC.

The rearrangement joins TRBV28 to TRBJ2-6; no firm D call. Germline V gene lookup returns CDR1 MDHEN and CDR2 SYDVKM. This CDR3 is built from 15 residues. Trimming took off 6 bases at V and 5 bases at J, with 14 bases between the two ends. CDR3 coding DNA: TGTGCCAGCAGCCGTGAGGCCCGCTGGGCCAACGTCCTGACTTTC. Amino acids: CASSREARWANVLTF.

The chain links TRBV7-2 to TRBJ1-5; D not certain. This CDR3 region has 13 residues. V lost 5 bases, J lost 4 bases, and 9 bases lay in between. Per germline, CDR1 SGHTA and CDR2 FQGNSA. The CDR3 spells CASSLGWNQPQHF. For the CDR3, the DNA is TGTGCCAGCAGCCTGGGGTGGAATCAGCCCCAGCATTTT.

This clone was observed a single time. The chain uses TRBV3-1 (or the pseudogene TRBV3-2) and TRBJ2-7; D is ambiguous. Germline V lookup: CDR1 LGHDT, CDR2 YNNKEL (reference sequence). The CDR3 is 13 residues long. V lost 4 bases to trimming and J lost 2 bases, with 9 bases between them. CDR3 protein: CASSPGPPYEQYF. As DNA, the CDR3 is TGTGCCAGCAGCCCCGGGCCGCCCTACGAGCAGTACTTC.

This clone has more than one count but fewer than ten. The chain joins TRBV5-6 to TRBJ2-3; 9 bases map to TRBD2. The trim removed 4 bases at V and 1 base at J, leaving 1 base unmatched. CDR1 SGHDT and CDR2 YYEEEE come from the germline V gene. The CDR3 runs 14 residues. CDR3 in amino acids: CASSRLAGTDTQYF. CDR3 bases: TGTGCCAGCAGCCGACTAGCGGGCACAGATACGCAGTATTTT.

The rearrangement joins TRBV29-1 to TRBJ2-7, with D possibly matching TRBD2 (7 bases). The V end lost 7 bases, the J end lost 2 bases, and 18 bases lay between the germline ends. The CDR3 is made up of 14 amino acids. CDR1 SQVTM and CDR2 ANQGSEA come from the germline V gene. CDR3 protein: CSARGGHLTYEQYF. Here the CDR3 DNA reads TGCAGCGCTAGGGGGGGACACCTAACCTACGAGCAGTACTTC.

The J gene is TRBJ2-2, the V gene TRBV27; TRBD2 matches 8 bases. The CDR3 runs to 16 residues. Trimming removed 8 bases from V and 4 bases from J; junction bases left unmatched: 12. Per the germline V gene, CDR1 is MNHEY and CDR2 is SMNVEV (reference sequence). Here the CDR3 reads CASGRGLAGLTGELFF. Written as DNA, the CDR3 is TGTGCCAGCGGTAGGGGGTTAGCGGGGCTCACCGGGGAGCTGTTTTTT.

The chain employs TRBV14 and TRBJ1-3, with 7 nucleotides matching TRBD1. CDR3 length equals 15 residues. Germline V gives CDR1 SGHDN, CDR2 FVKESK. The V gene end was trimmed by 1 base and the J gene end by 1 base; junction bases not matched to a gene: 1. CDR3 DNA: TGTGCCAGCAGCCAAGTGACAGGGTCTGGAAACACCATATATTTT. Encoded protein: CASSQVTGSGNTIYF.

The J gene is TRBJ1-2, the V gene TRBV12-3 or TRBV12-4; maybe TRBD1 (5 bases). There are 13 residues in the CDR3. V dropped 1 base and J dropped 8 bases, with 11 bases sitting between them. This chain's CDR3 is CASSLEGGGGYTF. In nucleotides, the CDR3 is TGTGCCAGCAGTTTAGAGGGTGGGGGAGGCTACACCTTC.

The J gene is TRBJ1-2, the V gene TRBV24-1; TRBD1 might be the D (5 bases). Germline V gene lookup returns CDR1 KGHDR and CDR2 SFDVKD. The CDR3 has 11 residues. V was pared by 6 bases and J by 8 bases, with 9 bases between. CDR3 sequence: CATSLGEGYTF. For the CDR3, the DNA is TGTGCCACCAGTTTGGGGGAAGGCTACACCTTC.

The chain is built from TRBV5-4 and TRBJ2-7; D possibly corresponds to TRBD1 (6 bases). The V gene lost 4 bases and the J gene lost 0 bases, with 14 bases spanning the gap. Germline CDR1 reads SGHNT; CDR2 reads YYREEE (reference sequence). The CDR3 has 15 amino acids. The CDR3 DNA sequence: TGTGCCAGCAGCCCGAAGACAGGTAGCTCCTACGAGCAGTACTTC. It is translated as CASSPKTGSSYEQYF.

V gene TRBV28 combines with J gene TRBJ2-7; possibly TRBD1 for D (6 bases). Germline loops: CDR1 MDHEN, CDR2 SYDVKM. The CDR3 is 22 residues long. V lost 2 bases and J 4 bases, leaving 36 bases between the germline ends. CDR3 amino acids: CASSLVTPHYPSTGPLGYEQYF. The CDR3 DNA reads TGTGCCAGCAGTTTAGTTACCCCTCATTACCCCTCGACAGGTCCTCTTGGGTACGAGCAGTACTTC.

This clone was detected many times. Within the sample, other DNA sequences also encode this same CDR3. The chain's CDR3 is CASRRLGTGDSPLHF. DNA of the CDR3: TGTGCCAGCAGGCGTCTCGGGACAGGGGATTCACCCCTCCACTTT. This rearrangement joins TRBV28 to TRBJ1-6, with 10 nucleotides matching TRBD1. Unmatched junction bases numbered 7, after V lost 6 bases and J lost 8 bases. The germline V gene encodes CDR1 MDHEN and CDR2 SYDVKM. CDR3 length: 15 residues.

V is TRBV28 and J is TRBJ2-1; the match to TRBD2 covers 10 bases. CDR1 and CDR2 (germline): MDHEN, SYDVKM. This CDR3 contains 18 residues. The V segment lost 4 bases and the J segment 3 bases; nucleotides outside the gene matches: 12. The CDR3 sequence is CASSSKPSGGSYYNEQFF. In nucleotides, the CDR3 is TGTGCCAGCAGTTCTAAACCTAGCGGGGGCTCTTACTACAATGAGCAGTTCTTC.

The gene calls are TRBV27 and TRBJ1-4, with D possibly being TRBD1 (5 bases). This CDR3 has 19 residues. Trimming took 4 bases from V and 3 from J, leaving 24 bases between them. Germline loops: CDR1 MNHEY, CDR2 SMNVEV (reference sequence). The CDR3 DNA reads as TGTGCCAGCAGTTCCCAAGGGGCCCCCAGGAATCAAGCTAATGAAAAACTGTTTTTT. It codes for CASSSQGAPRNQANEKLFF.

The rearrangement links TRBV10-3 to TRBJ1-5; D ambiguous. This CDR3 has 13 amino acids. V lost 10 bases and J lost 0, with 10 bases in between. Germline V CDR1 and CDR2: ENHRY, SYGVKD. CDR3 residues: CATCGGSNQPQHF. In DNA form, the CDR3 reads TGTGCCACCTGCGGAGGTAGCAATCAGCCCCAGCATTTT.

This chain uses TRBV15 with TRBJ1-2; maybe TRBD1 (6 bases). Trimming left V 5 bases short and J 0 bases short, with 19 bases between. Germline CDR1 and CDR2: LNHNV and YYDKDF (reference sequence). The CDR3 totals 17 residues. CDR3 in amino acids: CATSLPRGAASNYGYTF. DNA of the CDR3: TGTGCCACCAGCCTCCCCCGGGGGGCAGCTTCTAACTATGGCTACACCTTC.

This clone was seen only once. The gene calls are TRBV19 and TRBJ1-1, with D possibly being TRBD1 (5 bases). Trimming shortened V by 5 bases and J by 4 bases, and 11 bases separated the two germline ends. The CDR3 extends over 13 amino acids. Germline values: CDR1 LNHDA, CDR2 SQIVND (reference sequence). For the CDR3, the DNA is TGTGCCAGTAGTCTAGGACACTCCACTGAAGCTTTCTTT. This codes for CASSLGHSTEAFF.

The chain carries TRBV10-3 and TRBJ1-1; the D is unclear. V was trimmed by 10 bases and J by 1 base, leaving 10 bases between them. Germline loops: CDR1 ENHRY, CDR2 SYGVKD. The CDR3 is 12 residues long. CDR3 protein: CATRPWNTEAFF. The CDR3 bases are TGTGCCACCAGGCCGTGGAACACTGAAGCTTTCTTT.

The chain recombines TRBV18 with TRBJ1-5; no firm D call. CDR3 length equals 13 residues. The germline V gene encodes CDR1 KGHSH and CDR2 LQKENI. Trimming shortened V by 2 bases and J by 5 bases, and 7 bases separated the two germline ends. CDR3 nucleotide sequence: TGTGCCAGCTCACCAGGCAGAGATCAGCCCCAGCATTTT. Residues: CASSPGRDQPQHF.